The source of this TCR beta chain is a study of cytomegalovirus exposure and HLA in healthy donors. Study results and limitations: Fewer than 200 TCR beta chains were listed as cytomegalovirus-associated. TCR beta V- and J-gene trimming was later associated with a missense DCLRE1C variant. In a later analysis, HLA-associated TCR beta chains were more clonally expanded than equally common others. Most TCR sequences were seen very rarely across donors, but some public TCRs occurred in many.

The PCR had 60 Vbeta and 13 Jbeta primers. The repertoire was sequenced with immunoSEQ multiplex PCR; TCRdb's copy has only in-frame clones and lacks some. The table has about 130,000 clones, approximately 82% seen once. For this clone: Its antigen remains unknown.

The ends lost 1 base at V and 5 bases at J; junction bases unmatched: 11. The CDR3 length is 17 residues. Germline V gene data show CDR1 as MGHRA and CDR2 as YSYEKL. The receptor was derived from a woman younger than 30 in good health and CMV-seropositive. The chain combines TRBV4-1 with TRBJ2-5, with 9 bases that match TRBD2. The sequenced sample was PBMCs. The CDR3 DNA is TGCGCCAGCAGCCAAGTATCCGGCGGGGGGGCCGAGGAGACCCAGTACTTC. Its translation is CASSQVSGGGAEETQYF.